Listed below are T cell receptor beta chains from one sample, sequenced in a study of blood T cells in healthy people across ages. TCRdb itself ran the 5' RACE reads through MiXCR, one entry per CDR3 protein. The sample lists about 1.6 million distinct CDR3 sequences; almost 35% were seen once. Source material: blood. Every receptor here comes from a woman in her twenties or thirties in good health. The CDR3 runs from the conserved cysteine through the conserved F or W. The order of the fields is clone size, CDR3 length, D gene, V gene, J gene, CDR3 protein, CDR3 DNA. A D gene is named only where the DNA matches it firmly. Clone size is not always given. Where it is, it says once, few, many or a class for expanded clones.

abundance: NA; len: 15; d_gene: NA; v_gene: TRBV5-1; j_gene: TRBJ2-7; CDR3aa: CASSLEATLSYEQYF; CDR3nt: TGCGCCAGCAGCTTGGAGGCCACATTGTCCTACGAGCAGTACTTC
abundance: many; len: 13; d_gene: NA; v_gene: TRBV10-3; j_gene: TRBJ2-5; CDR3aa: CAISGQIQETQYF; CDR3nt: TGTGCCATCAGCGGACAGATCCAAGAGACCCAGTACTTC
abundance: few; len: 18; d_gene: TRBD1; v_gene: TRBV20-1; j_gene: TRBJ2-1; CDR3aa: CSAGDRVTLPRSYNEQFF; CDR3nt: TGCAGTGCTGGGGACAGGGTAACCCTCCCCCGCTCCTACAATGAGCAGTTCTTC
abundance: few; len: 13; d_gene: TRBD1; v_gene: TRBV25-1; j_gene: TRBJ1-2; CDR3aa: CASSEPWDSSYTF; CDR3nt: TGTGCCAGCAGTGAGCCTTGGGACAGCAGCTACACCTTC
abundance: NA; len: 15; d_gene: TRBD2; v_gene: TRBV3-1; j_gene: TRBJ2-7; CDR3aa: CASSQDWTRMYEQYF; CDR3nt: TGTGCCAGCAGCCAAGATTGGACTAGGATGTACGAGCAGTACTTC
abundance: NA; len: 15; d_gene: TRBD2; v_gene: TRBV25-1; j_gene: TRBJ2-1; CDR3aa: CAEAWASGGANEQFF; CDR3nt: TGTGCCGAGGCTTGGGCTAGCGGGGGGGCCAATGAGCAGTTCTTC
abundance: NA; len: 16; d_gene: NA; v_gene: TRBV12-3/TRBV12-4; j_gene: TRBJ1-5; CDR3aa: CASSLESRYSNQPQHF; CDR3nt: TGTGCCAGCAGTTTAGAGTCACGTTATAGCAATCAGCCCCAGCATTTT
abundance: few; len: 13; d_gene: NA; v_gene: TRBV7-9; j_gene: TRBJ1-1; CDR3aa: CASSLDRVAEAFF; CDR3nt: TGTGCCAGCAGCTTAGACAGGGTCGCTGAAGCTTTCTTT
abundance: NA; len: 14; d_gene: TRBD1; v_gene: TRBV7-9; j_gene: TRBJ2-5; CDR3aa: CASSEPGQGETQYF; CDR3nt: TGTGCCAGCAGCGAACCGGGACAGGGTGAGACCCAGTACTTC
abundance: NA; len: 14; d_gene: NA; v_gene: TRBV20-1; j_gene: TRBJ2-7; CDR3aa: CSATPQVPSYEQYF; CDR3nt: TGCAGTGCAACCCCCCAAGTGCCCTCCTACGAGCAGTACTTC
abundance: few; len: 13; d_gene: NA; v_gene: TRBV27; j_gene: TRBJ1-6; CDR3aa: CASLRERGSPLHF; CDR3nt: TGTGCCAGCCTTAGGGAACGGGGCTCACCCCTCCACTTT
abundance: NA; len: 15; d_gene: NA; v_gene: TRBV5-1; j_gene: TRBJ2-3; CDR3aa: CASSEGLSRTDTQYF; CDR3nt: TGCGCCAGCAGCGAGGGACTTTCTAGGACAGATACGCAGTATTTT
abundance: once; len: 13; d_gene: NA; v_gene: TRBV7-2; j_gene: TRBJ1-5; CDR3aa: CASSLASTQPQHF; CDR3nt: TGTGCCAGCAGCTTAGCCTCGACTCAGCCCCAGCATTTT
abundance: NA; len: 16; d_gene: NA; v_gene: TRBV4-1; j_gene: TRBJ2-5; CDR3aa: CASSQGWRGPLETQYF; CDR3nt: TGCGCCAGCAGCCAAGGGTGGCGGGGGCCATTGGAGACCCAGTACTTC
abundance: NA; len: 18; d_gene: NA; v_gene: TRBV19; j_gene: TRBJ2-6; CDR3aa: CASSISRAEFAGANVLTF; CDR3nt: TGTGCCAGTAGTATATCCCGGGCAGAGTTCGCTGGGGCCAACGTCCTGACTTTC
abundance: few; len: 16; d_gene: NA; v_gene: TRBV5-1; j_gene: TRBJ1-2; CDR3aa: CASSPNRGHGSYGYTF; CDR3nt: TGCGCCAGCAGCCCCAATAGGGGCCACGGGAGCTATGGCTACACCTTC
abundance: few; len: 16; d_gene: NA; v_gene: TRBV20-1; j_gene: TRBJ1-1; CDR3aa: CSARPSGFGANTEAFF; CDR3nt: TGCAGTGCTAGACCCTCCGGATTTGGGGCAAACACTGAAGCTTTCTTT
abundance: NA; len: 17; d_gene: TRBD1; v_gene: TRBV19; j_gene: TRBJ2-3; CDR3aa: CASSLLTGVILTDTQYF; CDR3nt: TGTGCCAGTAGTCTTCTGACAGGGGTTATTCTCACAGATACGCAGTATTTT
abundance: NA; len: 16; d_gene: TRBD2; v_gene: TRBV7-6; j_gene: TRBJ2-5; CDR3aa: CASSPGLAGFLETQYF; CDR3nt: TGTGCCAGCAGCCCGGGACTAGCGGGTTTCCTAGAGACCCAGTACTTC
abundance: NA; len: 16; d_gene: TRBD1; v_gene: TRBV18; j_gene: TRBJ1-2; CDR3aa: CASSPALGQGYYGYTF; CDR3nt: TGTGCCAGCTCACCTGCATTAGGACAGGGATACTATGGCTACACCTTC
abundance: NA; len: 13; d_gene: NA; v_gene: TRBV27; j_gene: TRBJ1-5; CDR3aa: CASSYRGDQPQHF; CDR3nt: TGTGCCAGCAGTTACCGAGGCGATCAGCCCCAGCATTTT